The T cell receptor beta chain under discussion was sequenced for a study of T cells in tuberculosis. At the level of the study: A South African cohort included IGRA-negative adolescents, latently infected IGRA-positive adolescents and adults with active tuberculosis.

Assay used: immunoSEQ multiplex PCR; TCRdb lists only in-frame clones, some missing. This sample yields about 30,000 clones, of which around 89% are seen a single time; roughly 6.1% belongs to the top ten. V was pared by 6 bases and J by 10 bases, with 11 bases of the junction left unmatched. The CDR3 is 14 residues long. Germline values: CDR1 SNHLY, CDR2 FYNNEI. This clonotype was obtained from a donor aged 5-35 years with latent tuberculosis or without tuberculosis infection. Sequences were obtained from PBMCs. The gene calls are TRBV2 and TRBJ2-1, with TRBD2 matching over 8 bases. CDR3 sequence reads: CASRRRGGRREQFF. Written as DNA, the CDR3 is TGTGCCAGCAGAAGACGGGGGGGCCGTAGGGAGCAGTTCTTC.